These 9 T cell receptor beta chains share one sample of origin, sequenced in a study of blood T cells in healthy people across ages. Sample-barcoded 5' priming and a J-beta primer mix drove a second PCR of 7 to 11 cycles. MiXCR was run by TCRdb on the 5' RACE reads, yielding one entry per CDR3 protein. The data hold about 800,000 distinct CDR3 sequences, with more than 45% observed a single time. Source material: blood. These TCRs come from a man between 25 and 39 years old in good health.

This clonotype was seen only once. CDR3 sequence (DNA): TGTGCCAGCAGCTTATCACGCGGGGGGACTGCTAGCACAGATACGCAGTATTTT. Its translation: CASSLSRGGTASTDTQYF. This sequence joins TRBV7-6 and TRBJ2-3; 8 nucleotides align to TRBD2. The germline V gene has CDR1 SGHVS and CDR2 FNYEAQ. This CDR3 is built from 18 residues. V dropped 2 bases and J dropped 0; count of bases not matched to a gene: 10.

The V gene is TRBV5-1, the J gene TRBJ2-7; 7 bases are shared with TRBD2. The trim removed 3 bases at V and 7 bases at J, leaving 13 bases unmatched. The CDR3 totals 15 residues. Germline-derived CDR1 and CDR2 are SGHRS and YFSETQ. CDR3 DNA: TGCGCCAGCAGCTCGGCTAGCGGAGCCTACAATGAGCAGTACTTC. It translates to CASSSASGAYNEQYF.

The V and J genes are TRBV4-3 and TRBJ2-3; D gene uncertain. V lost 0 bases to trimming and J lost 4 bases, with 5 bases between them. Germline assignment: CDR1 LGHNA and CDR2 YSLEER. The CDR3 spans 13 residues. For the CDR3, the DNA is TGCGCCAGCAGCCAAGAGAGCCCAGATACGCAGTATTTT. Translating it yields CASSQESPDTQYF.

The chain employs TRBV28 and TRBJ1-5; 7 bases fit TRBD1. CDR3 size: 17 residues. The germline CDR1 and CDR2 sequences are MDHEN and SYDVKM. Losses at the gene ends were 4 bases for V and 3 bases for J; bases not matched to a gene: 12. The CDR3 reads CASSSAGGTDYNQPQHF. CDR3 in DNA: TGTGCCAGCAGTTCGGCCGGCGGGACAGACTACAATCAGCCCCAGCATTTT.

This chain joins TRBV20-1 and TRBJ2-5; 8 positions agree with TRBD2. This CDR3 spans 16 amino acids. Germline V lookup: CDR1 DFQATT, CDR2 SNEGSKA (reference sequence). Unmatched junction bases numbered 23, after V lost 6 bases and J lost 11 bases. The CDR3 reads CSAIPGGGSRGNEQYF. Written as DNA, the CDR3 is TGCAGTGCGATCCCGGGCGGGGGGAGCCGTGGGAATGAGCAGTACTTC.

This chain uses TRBV7-2 with TRBJ2-7, with D unresolved. Between the trimmed V and J ends, which lost 5 bases and 9 bases, there was a span of 14 bases. The CDR3 consists of 12 residues. CDR1 and CDR2 (germline): SGHTA, FQGNSA. This CDR3 reads CASSQLLGPQYF. CDR3 sequence (DNA): TGTGCCAGCAGCCAACTGCTCGGGCCGCAGTACTTC.

The V and J genes are TRBV7-9 and TRBJ1-4; D is uncertain. CDR3 size: 13 residues. Trimming took off 8 bases at V and 6 bases at J, with 13 bases between the two ends. Germline V gene sequence: CDR1 SEHNR, CDR2 FQNEAQ (reference sequence). The CDR3 region is CASGDTSYEKLFF. The DNA of the CDR3 is TGTGCCAGCGGAGACACAAGTTATGAAAAACTGTTTTTT.

The CDR3 DNA sequence: TGCGCCAGCAGCTCGGGAATACAAGATACGCAGTATTTT. Its protein product is CASSSGIQDTQYF. The chain combines TRBV5-1 with TRBJ2-3; D possibly corresponds to TRBD2 (5 bases). CDR3 length: 13 amino acids. V dropped 3 bases and J dropped 5 bases, with 10 bases sitting between them. Germline values: CDR1 SGHRS, CDR2 YFSETQ.

V gene TRBV29-1 combines with J gene TRBJ2-7, with no clear D. The germline gives CDR1 SQVTM, CDR2 ANQGSEA. The germline V and J ends were trimmed by 4 bases and 7 bases, with 20 bases remaining between them. The CDR3 is 14 amino acids. CDR3 bases: TGCAGCGTTGCCCCGGCACAATCGATAGGGGAGCAGTACTTC. Its protein product is CSVAPAQSIGEQYF.